The 2 T cell receptor beta chains below come from one sample, sequenced in a study of blood T cell repertoires in COVID-19. TCRdb keeps only in-frame clones here, not all; method: immunoSEQ multiplex PCR. The sample records about 60,000 clones, around nine tenths being singletons. Sequenced input: peripheral blood. These TCRs come from a man between 60 and 75 years old with acute or convalescent COVID-19.

For this clone: The sample has other DNA sequences that encode this CDR3 too. The rearrangement links TRBV5-1 to TRBJ2-3; 7 nucleotides agree with TRBD1. This CDR3 is built from 16 residues. After removal of 4 bases from V and 0 bases from J, the junction contained 8 bases not matched to a gene. Germline CDR1 SGHRS, CDR2 YFSETQ. The CDR3 spells CASSPRPGQSTDTQYF. Written as DNA, the CDR3 is TGCGCCAGCAGCCCCCGCCCGGGACAGAGCACAGATACGCAGTATTTT.

The chain has TRBV7-9 and TRBJ2-7; no reliable D call. Trimming removed 3 bases from V and 0 bases from J, with 9 bases in between. Germline V lookup: CDR1 SEHNR, CDR2 FQNEAQ (reference sequence). The CDR3 covers 14 residues. CDR3: CASSLGPTSYEQYF. The CDR3 DNA is TGTGCCAGCAGCTTGGGCCCTACCTCCTACGAGCAGTACTTC.